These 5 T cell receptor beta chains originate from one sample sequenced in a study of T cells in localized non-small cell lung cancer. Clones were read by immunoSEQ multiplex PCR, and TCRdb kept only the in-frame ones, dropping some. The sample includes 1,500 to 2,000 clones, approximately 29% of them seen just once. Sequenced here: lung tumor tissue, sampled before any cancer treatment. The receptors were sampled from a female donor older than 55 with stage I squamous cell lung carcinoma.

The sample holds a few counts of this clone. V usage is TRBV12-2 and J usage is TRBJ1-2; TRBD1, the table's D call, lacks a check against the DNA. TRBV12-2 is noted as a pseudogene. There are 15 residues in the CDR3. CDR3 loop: CATKLTTGGWDGYTF. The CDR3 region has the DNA TGTGCCACCAAACTAACGACAGGGGGCTGGGATGGCTACACCTTC.

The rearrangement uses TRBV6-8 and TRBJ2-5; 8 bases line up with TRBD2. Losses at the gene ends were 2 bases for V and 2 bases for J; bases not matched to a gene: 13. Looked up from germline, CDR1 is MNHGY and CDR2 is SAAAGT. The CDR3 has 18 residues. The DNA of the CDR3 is TGTGCCAGCAGTTACAGAAGCGGGGGCCGTTGGCGGCAAGAGACCCAGTACTTC. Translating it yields CASSYRSGGRWRQETQYF.

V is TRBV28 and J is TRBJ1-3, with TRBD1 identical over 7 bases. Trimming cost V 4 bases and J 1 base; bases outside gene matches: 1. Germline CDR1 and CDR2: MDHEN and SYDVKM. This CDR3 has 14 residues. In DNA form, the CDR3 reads TGTGCCAGCAGTTCACAGGGGTCTGGAAACACCATATATTTT. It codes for CASSSQGSGNTIYF. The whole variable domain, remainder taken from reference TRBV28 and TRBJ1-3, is DVKVTQSSRYLVKRTGEKVFLECVQDMDHENMFWYRQDPGLGLRLIYFSYDVKMKEKGDIPEGYSVSREKKERFSLILESASTNQTSMYLCASSSQGSGNTIYFGEGSWLTVV.

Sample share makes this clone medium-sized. CDR3 DNA: TGTGCCAGCAGTGGGGACAGGACCTCAACGAAGGCAGCCAAAAACATTCAGTACTTC. Protein: CASSGDRTSTKAAKNIQYF. V and J are TRBV6-8 and TRBJ2-4, with 8 nucleotides matching TRBD1. The ends lost 5 bases at V and 0 bases at J; junction bases unmatched: 15. The CDR3 is made up of 19 amino acids. The germline gives CDR1 MNHGY, CDR2 SAAAGT.

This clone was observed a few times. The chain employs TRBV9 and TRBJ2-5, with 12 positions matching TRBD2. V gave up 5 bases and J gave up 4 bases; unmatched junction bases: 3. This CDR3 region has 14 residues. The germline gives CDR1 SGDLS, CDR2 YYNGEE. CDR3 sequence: CASSPSGRGETQYF. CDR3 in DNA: TGTGCCAGCAGTCCTAGCGGGAGGGGAGAGACCCAGTACTTC.